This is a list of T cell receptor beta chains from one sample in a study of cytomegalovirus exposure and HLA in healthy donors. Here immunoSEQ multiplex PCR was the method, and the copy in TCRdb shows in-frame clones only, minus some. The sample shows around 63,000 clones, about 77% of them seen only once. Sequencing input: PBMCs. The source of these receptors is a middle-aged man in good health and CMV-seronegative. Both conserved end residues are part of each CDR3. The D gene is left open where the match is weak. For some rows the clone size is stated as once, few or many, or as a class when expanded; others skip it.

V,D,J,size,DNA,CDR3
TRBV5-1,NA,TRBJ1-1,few,TGCGCCAGCAGCCCCAGGACAGCGAACACTGAAGCTTTCTTT,CASSPRTANTEAFF
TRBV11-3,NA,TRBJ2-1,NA,TGTGCCAGCAGCGTCGGCGGCAGGGGGGTCGGGGGTGAGCAGTTCTTC,CASSVGGRGVGGEQFF
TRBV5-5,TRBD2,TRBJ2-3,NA,TGTGCCAGCAGCTTAGTTAGCGGGAGTAGTACAGATACGCAGTATTTT,CASSLVSGSSTDTQYF
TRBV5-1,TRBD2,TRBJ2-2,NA,TGCGCCAGCAGCCGTGGACCTACTGGGACTAGTGACACCGGGGAGCTGTTTTTT,CASSRGPTGTSDTGELFF
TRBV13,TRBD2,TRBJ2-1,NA,TGTGCCAGCAGCCCCGGGACTAGCGGGAACAATGAGCAGTTCTTC,CASSPGTSGNNEQFF
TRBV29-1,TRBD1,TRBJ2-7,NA,TGCAGCGTGGGACAGTCCTACGAGCAGTACTTC,CSVGQSYEQYF
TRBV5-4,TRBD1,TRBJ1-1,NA,TGTGCCAGCAGCTTGGTATGGGACAGGGTAACTGAAGCTTTCTTT,CASSLVWDRVTEAFF
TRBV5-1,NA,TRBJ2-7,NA,TGCGCCAGCAGCTGGGGCCGGACGGCTTCCTACGAGCAGTACTTC,CASSWGRTASYEQYF
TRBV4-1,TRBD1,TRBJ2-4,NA,TGCGCCAGCAGCCAAGAAATTTCCAGGGGGCTTGACATTCAGTACTTC,CASSQEISRGLDIQYF
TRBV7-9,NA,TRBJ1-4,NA,TGTGCCAGCAGCTTAGGGCTTACAACTAATGAAAAACTGTTTTTT,CASSLGLTTNEKLFF
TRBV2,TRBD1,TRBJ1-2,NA,TGTGCCAGCAGTGAGGCTCGGGACAGGGCTGTTGGCTACACCTTC,CASSEARDRAVGYTF
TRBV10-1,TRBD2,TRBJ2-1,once,TGCGCCAGCAGTGCACGGACTAGCGGGCAGCAGTTCTTC,CASSARTSGQQFF
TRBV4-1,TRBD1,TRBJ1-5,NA,TGCGCCAGCAGCCAAGGGACAGGGGGGCACGGGGAGCCCCAGCATTTT,CASSQGTGGHGEPQHF
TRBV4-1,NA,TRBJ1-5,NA,TGCGCCAGCAGCCAAGTTCTGACAGTGACTAGCAATCAGCCCCAGCATTTT,CASSQVLTVTSNQPQHF
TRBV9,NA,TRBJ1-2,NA,TGTGCCAGCAGCCCAGCGGAGGGGAACTATGGCTACACCTTC,CASSPAEGNYGYTF
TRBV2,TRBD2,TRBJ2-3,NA,TGTGCCAGCGGAGGAATAGCGGGGGGGCTTCGCACAGATACGCAGTATTTT,CASGGIAGGLRTDTQYF
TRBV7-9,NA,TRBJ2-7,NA,TGTGCCAGCAGCCCCCTCGGGACATCCCCTCGGGAGCAGTACTTC,CASSPLGTSPREQYF
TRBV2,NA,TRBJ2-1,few,TGTGCCAGCAGCACTGTCCCAACCTACAATGAGCAGTTCTTC,CASSTVPTYNEQFF
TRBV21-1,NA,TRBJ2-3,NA,TGTGCCAGCCTCGTCTGCGGAGGGCCTCCAGATACGCAGTATTTT,CASLVCGGPPDTQYF
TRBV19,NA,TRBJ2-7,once,TGTGCCAGTAGTATAAGTGACAGGCTTTTCGAGCAGTACTTC,CASSISDRLFEQYF
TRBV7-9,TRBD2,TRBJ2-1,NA,TGTGCCAGCAGCTTAGCGGGAGGGCCCTACAATGAGCAGTTCTTC,CASSLAGGPYNEQFF
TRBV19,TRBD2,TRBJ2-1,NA,TGTGCCAGTAGTCCACGGACTAGCGGGGGACGCCGCTACTACAATGAGCAGTTCTTC,CASSPRTSGGRRYYNEQFF
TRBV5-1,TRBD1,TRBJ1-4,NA,TGCGCCAGCAGCTCCTCTCCGACAGGGGGTAATGAAAAACTGTTTTTT,CASSSSPTGGNEKLFF
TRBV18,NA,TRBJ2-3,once,TGTGCCAGCTCACCAGGGACGGGGGTGGCTACGCAGTATTTT,CASSPGTGVATQYF
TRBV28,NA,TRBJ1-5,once,TGTGCCAGCAGGGGGGGAGTGGGCAATCAGCCCCAGCATTTT,CASRGGVGNQPQHF
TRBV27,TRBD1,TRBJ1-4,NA,TGTGCCAGCAGTCCCGGTCCCGGGACAGGGGGCCATGAAAAACTGTTTTTT,CASSPGPGTGGHEKLFF
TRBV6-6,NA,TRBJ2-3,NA,TGTGCCAGCAGACCTCAAGGTCGAGGGGATACGCAGTATTTT,CASRPQGRGDTQYF
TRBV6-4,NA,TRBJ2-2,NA,TGTGCCAGCAGTGCCGCGCCTTACAGGGACACCGGGGAGCTGTTTTTT,CASSAAPYRDTGELFF
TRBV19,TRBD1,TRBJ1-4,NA,TGTGCCAGTAGTATTTTGGGACAGTATGATGAAAAACTGTTTTTT,CASSILGQYDEKLFF
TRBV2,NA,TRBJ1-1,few,TGTGCCAGCAGTGAAAATGGGGCGGCCACTGAAGCTTTCTTT,CASSENGAATEAFF
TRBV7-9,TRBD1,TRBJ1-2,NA,TGTGCCAGCAGCCCGGACAGGAGCTATGGCTACACCTTC,CASSPDRSYGYTF
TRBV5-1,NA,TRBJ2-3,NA,TGCGCCAGCAGCCCAGCGGGCGGGTACCCAGATACGCAGTATTTT,CASSPAGGYPDTQYF
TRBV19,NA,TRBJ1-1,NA,TGTGCCAGTAGTACTCAACAGGGACCTGGCACTGAAGCTTTCTTT,CASSTQQGPGTEAFF
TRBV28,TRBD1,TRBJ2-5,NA,TGTGCCAGCAGAACAGGGGGTGGATCCCAAGAGACCCAGTACTTC,CASRTGGGSQETQYF
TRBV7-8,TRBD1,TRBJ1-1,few,TGTGCCAGCAGCTGGCAACCGACCGGGACAGGGAAGGTTGGGGATGAAGCTTTCTTT,CASSWQPTGTGKVGDEAFF
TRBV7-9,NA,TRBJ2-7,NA,TGTGCCAGCAGCTTAGAGGAGGGCTACGAGCAGTACTTC,CASSLEEGYEQYF
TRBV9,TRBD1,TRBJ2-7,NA,TGTGCCAGCAGCGAGACAGGGGATTGGTCGGATAACGAGCAGTACTTC,CASSETGDWSDNEQYF
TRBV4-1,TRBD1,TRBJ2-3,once,TGCGCCAGCAGCGACCACAGGGGGAAGGGTACGACAGATACGCAGTATTTT,CASSDHRGKGTTDTQYF
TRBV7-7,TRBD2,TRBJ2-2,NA,TGTGCCAGCAGCAGTGGGACTAGCGCCGGGGAGCTGTTTTTT,CASSSGTSAGELFF
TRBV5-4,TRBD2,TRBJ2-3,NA,TGTGCCAGCAGCACGGGACTAGCGGGGGGCCGCACAGATACGCAGTATTTT,CASSTGLAGGRTDTQYF
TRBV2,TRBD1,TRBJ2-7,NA,TGTGCCAGCGCGGGACAGGGGGTATTTGACGAGCAGTACTTC,CASAGQGVFDEQYF
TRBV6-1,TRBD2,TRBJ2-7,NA,TGTGCCAGCAGGGAAGGGCGGGGGAGGAGCCCAAACGAGCAGTACTTC,CASREGRGRSPNEQYF
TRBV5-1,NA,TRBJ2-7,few,TGCGCCAGCAGCTCCACAGGGGAGCAGTACTTC,CASSSTGEQYF
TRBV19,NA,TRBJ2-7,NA,TGTGCCAGTAGTATCAAGTTTAACCTTTTAAGCTCCTACGAGCAGTACTTC,CASSIKFNLLSSYEQYF
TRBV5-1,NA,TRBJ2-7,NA,TGCGCCAGCAGCTTGGACGGGACCTACGAGCAGTACTTC,CASSLDGTYEQYF
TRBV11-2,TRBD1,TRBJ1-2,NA,TGTGCCAGCAGCCCACGGACAGGTTCTAACTATGGCTACACCTTC,CASSPRTGSNYGYTF
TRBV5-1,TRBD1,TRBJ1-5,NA,TGCGCCAGCAGGCCAACAGGGGATAGCAATCAGCCCCAGCATTTT,CASRPTGDSNQPQHF
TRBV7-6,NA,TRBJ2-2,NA,TGTGCCAGCAGCTTAGGTGGACATTCCGGGGAGCTGTTTTTT,CASSLGGHSGELFF